What follows are 15 T cell receptor beta chains derived from one specimen sequenced in a study of blood T cell repertoires in COVID-19. Data came from immunoSEQ multiplex PCR; TCRdb stores just in-frame clones and leaves some out. Among over 100,000 clones listed, 86% were seen once. The specimen was peripheral blood. The receptors come from a man in his forties with acute or convalescent COVID-19.

The rearrangement joins TRBV30 to TRBJ2-7; 11 positions agree with TRBD1. From germline, CDR1 is GTSNPN and CDR2 SVGIG (reference sequence). Losses at the gene ends were 3 bases for V and 7 bases for J; bases not matched to a gene: 8. CDR3 length: 14 residues. CDR3 DNA: TGTGCCTGGAGGCGGGACAGGGGGATGGGGGAGCAGTACTTC. Encoded protein: CAWRRDRGMGEQYF.

This clone was detected only a few times. The gene calls are TRBV7-8 and TRBJ2-6; D unclear. CDR1 and CDR2 from the germline V gene are SGHVS and FQNEAQ. The V end lost 1 base, the J end lost 4 bases, and 11 bases lay between the germline ends. CDR3 length: 16 amino acids. CDR3 loop: CASSLGSGRGANVLTF. Here the CDR3 DNA reads TGTGCCAGCAGCTTAGGGTCGGGTAGAGGGGCCAACGTCCTGACTTTC.

The CDR3 spells CASSWGVNEKLFF. The CDR3 DNA is TGTGCCAGCAGCTGGGGGGTTAATGAAAAACTGTTTTTT. The chain has TRBV5-6 and TRBJ1-4; weak D call: TRBD1 (5 bases). Per germline, CDR1 SGHDT and CDR2 YYEEEE. V shed 3 bases and J shed 4 bases, with 7 bases lying between them. This CDR3 has 13 residues.

The V gene is TRBV5-6, the J gene TRBJ2-7; 8 nucleotides agree with TRBD1. The ends lost 1 base at V and 1 base at J; junction bases unmatched: 1. The CDR3 contains 14 residues. CDR1 SGHDT and CDR2 YYEEEE come from the germline V gene. For the CDR3, the DNA is TGTGCCAGCAGCTTGTGGACAGGGTCCTACGAGCAGTACTTC. Translated, it gives CASSLWTGSYEQYF.

V gene TRBV4-3 combines with J gene TRBJ1-1; 8 bases align to TRBD1. The CDR3 runs to 16 residues. Germline lookup yields CDR1 LGHNA and CDR2 YSLEER. V was pared by 0 bases and J by 0 bases, with 3 bases of the junction left unmatched. CDR3: CASSQDWTGLNTEAFF. The CDR3 bases are TGCGCCAGCAGCCAAGATTGGACAGGGCTGAACACTGAAGCTTTCTTT.

The chain employs TRBV11-2 and TRBJ2-1; D perhaps matches TRBD2 (5 bases). With 1 base removed from V and 10 bases from J, the gap between germline ends came to 11 bases. Per the germline V gene, CDR1 is SGHAT and CDR2 is FQNNGV. CDR3 size: 13 residues. This CDR3 reads CASSLGTPLEQFF. The CDR3 DNA sequence: TGTGCCAGCAGCTTAGGGACTCCTCTGGAGCAGTTCTTC.

The V call is TRBV27, the J call TRBJ2-3; D possibly corresponds to TRBD2 (6 bases). V was shortened by 4 bases and J by 3 bases, with 11 bases between the two germline ends. Looked up from germline, CDR1 is MNHEY and CDR2 is SMNVEV (reference sequence). The CDR3 totals 14 residues. Here the CDR3 DNA reads TGTGCCAGCAGTTCTGGCGGGGAGACAGATACGCAGTATTTT. As protein: CASSSGGETDTQYF.

The genes are TRBV30 and TRBJ1-2, with a weak D call TRBD1 (6 bases). The CDR3 loop spans 12 amino acids. Trimming shortened V by 2 bases and J by 5 bases, and 9 bases separated the two germline ends. Germline-derived CDR1 and CDR2 are GTSNPN and SVGIG (reference sequence). CDR3 loop: CAWSTTGYGYTF. For the CDR3, the DNA is TGTGCCTGGAGTACCACAGGGTATGGCTACACCTTC. The full variable domain, completed using reference TRBV30 and TRBJ1-2, is SQTIHQWPATLVQPVGSPLSLECTVEGTSNPNLYWYRQAAGRGLQLLFYSVGIGQISSEVPQNLSASRPQDRQFILSSKKLLLSDSGFYLCAWSTTGYGYTFGSGTRLTVV.

This clone occurred once. The CDR3 DNA is TGTGCCACCTCACAGGGCCGATCTGCAACTAATGAAAAACTGTTTTTT. Protein sequence: CATSQGRSATNEKLFF. The chain is built from TRBV7-2 and TRBJ1-4; a weak D match, TRBD1 (6 bases). V lost 10 bases and J lost 0, with 18 bases in between. Per germline, CDR1 SGHTA and CDR2 FQGNSA. This CDR3 is 16 amino acids long.

This chain joins TRBV15 and TRBJ1-2, with a possible D match to TRBD1 (5 bases). CDR3 length equals 15 residues. CDR1 LNHNV and CDR2 YYDKDF come from the germline V gene (reference sequence). V was clipped by 0 bases and J by 8 bases, with 16 bases between them. This chain's CDR3 is CATSRDWGQGRGYTF. In DNA, the CDR3 is TGTGCCACCAGCAGAGATTGGGGCCAGGGCCGCGGCTACACCTTC.

In this sample, this clone turned up once. CDR3 sequence (DNA): TGTGCCAGCAGTCTTTCACAGGGACCGAGCTCTGGAAACACCATATATTTT. This translates into CASSLSQGPSSGNTIYF. The chain employs TRBV2 and TRBJ1-3, with a tentative D call TRBD1 (6 bases). CDR3 size: 17 residues. V was pared by 5 bases and J by 0 bases, with 17 bases between. The germline gives CDR1 SNHLY, CDR2 FYNNEI.

This chain connects TRBV4-2 to TRBJ1-2; no firm D call. V was trimmed by 0 bases and J by 5 bases, leaving 13 bases between them. This CDR3 has 15 amino acids. Germline V gene data show CDR1 as LGHNA and CDR2 as YNFKEQ. The chain's CDR3 is CASSQDLLAAYGYTF. CDR3 DNA: TGTGCCAGCAGCCAAGATCTCTTGGCGGCTTATGGCTACACCTTC.

The CDR3 spells CATSRSRGTGSWEKLFF. Written as DNA, the CDR3 is TGTGCCACCAGCAGATCCCGGGGGACAGGGTCTTGGGAAAAACTGTTTTTT. V and J are TRBV15 and TRBJ1-4, with 9 bases aligning to TRBD1. J gave up 8 bases and V 2 bases, and 12 bases lay outside the gene matches. The CDR3 loop spans 17 amino acids. CDR1 is LNHNV, CDR2 YYDKDF, per germline (reference sequence).

The chain joins TRBV30 to TRBJ1-2, with D uncertain. This CDR3 has 11 amino acids. Trimming removed 6 bases at V and 8 bases at J, with 13 bases between. In germline, CDR1 is GTSNPN, CDR2 SVGIG (reference sequence). This CDR3 reads CACSGFSGYTF. The CDR3 coding sequence is TGTGCCTGTTCCGGATTTAGCGGCTACACCTTC.

This clone showed up just a few times. This chain joins TRBV5-4 and TRBJ2-6; TRBD2 might be the D (5 bases). CDR1 is SGHNT, CDR2 YYREEE, per germline (reference sequence). Trimming left V 3 bases short and J 0 bases short, with 13 bases between. The CDR3 contains 17 residues. The CDR3 is CASSSFGNPSGANVLTF. CDR3 DNA sequence: TGTGCCAGCAGCTCGTTCGGGAACCCCTCTGGGGCCAACGTCCTGACTTTC.